One TCR beta chain is described in this entry. Antigen specificity is unknown. The CDR3 runs to 14 residues. CDR1 MNHNY and CDR2 SVGAGI come from the germline V gene (reference sequence). Unmatched junction bases numbered 12, after V lost 7 bases and J lost 6 bases. Using immunoSEQ multiplex PCR, the repertoire was profiled, and TCRdb retains in-frame clones only, with some absent. This sample has roughly 100,000 clones, with about 90% found just once. This record belongs to a study of glioma-infiltrating T cells after dendritic cell vaccination. Regarding the study as a whole: Only a small number of patients had complete blood and tumor samples.

Time point given: after dendritic cell vaccination, including at tumor progression/relapse. PBMC sampling occurred before vaccination, two weeks after the third dose, and at progression. The J gene is TRBJ2-7, the V gene TRBV6-6; 7 bases are shared with TRBD2. This receptor was taken from a human donor with glioblastoma. Specimen: blood, collected after dendritic cell vaccination. CDR3 DNA: TGTGCCAGCATGGTACGGGGGGAGGTCTCCGAGCAGTACTTC. Its protein product is CASMVRGEVSEQYF.